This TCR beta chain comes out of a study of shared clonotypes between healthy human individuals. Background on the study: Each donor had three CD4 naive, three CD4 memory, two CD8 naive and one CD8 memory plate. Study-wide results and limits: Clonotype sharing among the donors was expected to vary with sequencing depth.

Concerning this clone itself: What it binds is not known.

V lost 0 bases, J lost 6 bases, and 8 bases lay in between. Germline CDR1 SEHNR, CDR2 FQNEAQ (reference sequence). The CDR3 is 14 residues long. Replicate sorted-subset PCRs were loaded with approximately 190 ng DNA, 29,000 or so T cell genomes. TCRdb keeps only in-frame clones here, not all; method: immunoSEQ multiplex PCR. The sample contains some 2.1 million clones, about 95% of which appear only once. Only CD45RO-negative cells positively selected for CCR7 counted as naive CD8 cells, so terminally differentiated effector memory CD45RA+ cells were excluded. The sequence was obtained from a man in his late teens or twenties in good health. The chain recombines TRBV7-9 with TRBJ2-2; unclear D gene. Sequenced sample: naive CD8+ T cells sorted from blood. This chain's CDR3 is CASSLAGMAGELFF. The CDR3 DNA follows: TGTGCCAGCAGCTTAGCAGGGATGGCCGGGGAGCTGTTTTTT.